This TCR beta chain was captured by sequencing in a study of technical replicates of blood from a few donors. Germline CDR1 and CDR2: SEHNR and FQNEAQ (reference sequence). The CDR3 is 15 residues long. The junction had 16 bases not matched to a gene; V was cut back by 5 bases and J by 12 bases. Libraries were prepared by immunoSEQ multiplex PCR; TCRdb keeps only in-frame clonotypes and omits some of them. The sample has tens of thousands of clones, 85% to 95% seen once. This chain uses TRBV7-9 with TRBJ1-2; 9 nucleotides align to TRBD1. This receptor was obtained from a human donor in good health. The sequencing input was T cells isolated from PBMCs. The DNA of the CDR3 is TGTGCCAGCAGCCACAATTCAGGACAGGGGAAGCAGGACACCTTC. Its protein product is CASSHNSGQGKQDTF.